Following are 3 T cell receptor beta chains from one sample sequenced in a study of shared clonotypes between healthy human individuals. This table comes from immunoSEQ multiplex PCR, and its TCRdb copy is limited to in-frame clones, with some not included. In the table there are roughly 1,800,000 clones, about 95% of which are singletons. Cells designated naive CD8 were CD45RO-negative and were positively selected for CCR7, with terminally differentiated effector memory CD45RA+ cells excluded. The sequenced material came from naive CD8+ T cells sorted from blood. Every receptor here comes from a man younger than 35 in good health.

The sample holds a few counts of this clone. The chain is built from TRBV5-1 and TRBJ1-4; D is ambiguous. CDR3 size: 15 residues. V dropped 0 bases and J dropped 1 base, with 7 bases sitting between them. Germline lookup yields CDR1 SGHRS and CDR2 YFSETQ. The CDR3 loop reads CASSLARQTNEKLFF. CDR3 DNA sequence: TGCGCCAGCAGCTTGGCACGGCAAACTAATGAAAAACTGTTTTTT.

The J gene is TRBJ2-1, the V gene TRBV14; 13 positions agree with TRBD2. This CDR3 is built from 16 residues. The V gene's germline CDR1 is SGHDN and CDR2 FVKESK. After removal of 2 bases from V and 5 bases from J, the junction contained 3 bases not matched to a gene. In DNA, the CDR3 is TGTGCCAGCAGCCAAATGGGACTAGCGGGGAACAATGAGCAGTTCTTC. This translates into CASSQMGLAGNNEQFF.

The chain employs TRBV5-1 and TRBJ2-7, with D possibly being TRBD1 (6 bases). The CDR3 consists of 13 residues. CDR1 and CDR2 (germline): SGHRS, YFSETQ. CDR3 sequence reads: CALARGMEHEQYF. CDR3 DNA: TGCGCGCTAGCTAGGGGGATGGAACACGAGCAGTACTTC.